Ten or more counts support the clone carrying this TCR beta chain. The PBMCs had their origin in 7.5 to 10 ml of fresh peripheral blood. Scientists amplified the TCR beta CDR3 regions from RNA transcripts. Second-round multiplex PCR came after first-round RT-PCR with HTBI primers. TCRdb fed the multiplex PCR reads into MiXCR, producing one record per CDR3 protein. The data contain roughly 380,000 distinct CDR3 sequences, 15% of them seen just once; the ten biggest clones take up 5.5% to 8%. The sample belongs to a study of Graves' ophthalmopathy and Graves' hyperthyroidism. The CDR3 runs 12 residues. The V gene's germline CDR1 is LNHDA and CDR2 SQIVND (reference sequence). V lost 7 bases and J lost 7, with 13 bases in between.

The chain employs TRBV19 and TRBJ1-1; no clear D. The sequence was obtained from a woman aged 18-30 years with stable Graves' hyperthyroidism. Sequenced sample: peripheral blood. CDR3 loop: CASIRGQNEAFF. DNA of the CDR3: TGTGCCAGTATCCGAGGGCAGAATGAAGCTTTCTTT.